Shown below are 8 T cell receptor beta chains from a single sample sequenced in a study of blood T cell repertoires in COVID-19. Profiled with immunoSEQ multiplex PCR; TCRdb holds only in-frame clones, not every one. The sample contains 90,000 to 120,000 clones, 69% of which appear only once. Sequencing was done on a sample of peripheral blood. The receptors stem from a man older than 75 with acute or convalescent COVID-19.

This chain joins TRBV19 and TRBJ2-5; possibly TRBD1 for D (6 bases). Trimming shortened V by 4 bases and J by 2 bases, and 17 bases separated the two germline ends. There are 16 residues in the CDR3. Germline CDR1 reads LNHDA; CDR2 reads SQIVND (reference sequence). The DNA of the CDR3 is TGTGCCAGTAGTAACCCAGGGGTTCCCGCACAAGAGACCCAGTACTTC. Its protein product is CASSNPGVPAQETQYF.

V usage is TRBV5-6 and J usage is TRBJ2-5; TRBD2 might be the D (6 bases). Looked up from germline, CDR1 is SGHDT and CDR2 is YYEEEE. CDR3 length equals 15 residues. V was clipped by 6 bases and J by 5 bases, with 20 bases between them. The CDR3 reads CASTPLARPRETQYF. Written as DNA, the CDR3 is TGTGCCAGCACACCGCTAGCGAGACCTAGGGAGACCCAGTACTTC. The full variable domain, with the rest looked up from reference TRBV5-6 and TRBJ2-5, is DAGVTQSPTHLIKTRGQQVTLRCSPKSGHDTVSWYQQALGQGPQFIFQYYEEEERQRGNFPDRFSGHQFPNYSSELNVNALLLGDSALYLCASTPLARPRETQYFGPGTRLLVL.

This clone was counted a single time. One junction end does not reproduce the germline sequence, and a read error may be involved. The chain links TRBV7-7 to TRBJ2-1; tentative D call: TRBD1 (5 bases). Germline CDR1 is SSHAT and CDR2 is FNYEAQ (reference sequence). The CDR3 covers 13 residues. The CDR3 DNA follows: TGTGCTAGCAGCTTTGAAAGGGGCCGGAGGCAGTTCTTC. Its translation is CASSFERGRRQFF.

This chain links TRBV28 with TRBJ1-1; D call uncertain. Germline V gene data show CDR1 as MDHEN and CDR2 as SYDVKM. V shed 3 bases and J shed 1 base, with 9 bases lying between them. This CDR3 is built from 14 residues. As DNA, the CDR3 is TGTGCCAGCAGTTTTGTACGGTCGAACACTGAAGCTTTCTTT. This translates into CASSFVRSNTEAFF.

J is TRBJ2-7 and V is TRBV2; 7 nucleotides line up with TRBD2. The J segment lost 3 bases and the V segment lost 5 bases, leaving 7 bases of the junction unmatched. Germline V CDR1 and CDR2: SNHLY, FYNNEI. The CDR3 sequence is 14 residues long. The CDR3 nucleotides are TGTGCCAGCAGTCGACTAGCCCTCCTCTACGAGCAGTACTTC. This translates into CASSRLALLYEQYF. The full variable domain, rest sourced from reference TRBV2 and TRBJ2-7, is EPEVTQTPSHQVTQMGQEVILRCVPISNHLYFYWYRQILGQKVEFLVSFYNNEISEKSEIFDDQFSVERPDGSNFTLKIRSTKLEDSAMYFCASSRLALLYEQYFGPGTRLTVT.

The V call is TRBV28, the J call TRBJ1-5; D unresolved. From germline, CDR1 is MDHEN and CDR2 SYDVKM. The CDR3 contains 13 residues. V was cut by 4 bases and J by 1 base, with 5 bases left in between. CDR3: CASSSVSNQPQHF. The DNA of the CDR3 is TGTGCCAGCAGTTCCGTAAGCAATCAGCCCCAGCATTTT.

This clone was observed a few times. J is TRBJ1-4 and V is TRBV4-2; D perhaps matches TRBD1 (5 bases). The CDR3 totals 15 residues. From germline, CDR1 is LGHNA and CDR2 YNFKEQ. Between the trimmed V and J ends, which lost 0 bases and 8 bases, there was a span of 13 bases. This CDR3 is CASSQDPREGEKLFF. The CDR3 nucleotides are TGTGCCAGCAGCCAAGATCCCAGGGAGGGCGAAAAACTGTTTTTT.

The chain links TRBV27 to TRBJ2-2; possible D gene TRBD1, 6 bases. The length of the CDR3 is 16 residues. Germline lookup yields CDR1 MNHEY and CDR2 SMNVEV (reference sequence). V was cut by 6 bases and J by 3 bases, with 17 bases left in between. CDR3 sequence reads: CASRPRDRIDTGELFF. CDR3 bases: TGTGCCAGCAGACCTCGCGACAGGATCGACACCGGGGAGCTGTTTTTT.